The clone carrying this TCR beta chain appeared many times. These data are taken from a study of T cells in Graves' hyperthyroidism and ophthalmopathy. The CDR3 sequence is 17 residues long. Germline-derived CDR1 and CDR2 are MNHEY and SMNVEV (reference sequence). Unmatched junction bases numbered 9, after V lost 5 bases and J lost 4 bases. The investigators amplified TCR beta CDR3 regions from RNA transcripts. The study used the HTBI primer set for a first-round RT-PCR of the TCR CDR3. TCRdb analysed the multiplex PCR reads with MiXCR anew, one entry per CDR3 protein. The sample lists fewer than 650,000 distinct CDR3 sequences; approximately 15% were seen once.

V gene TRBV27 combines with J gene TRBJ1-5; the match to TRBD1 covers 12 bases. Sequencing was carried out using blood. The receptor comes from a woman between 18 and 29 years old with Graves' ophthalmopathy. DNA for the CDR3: TGTGCCAGCAGTAGCTCCGGGACAGGGGGCCGTAATCAGCCCCAGCATTTT. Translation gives CASSSSGTGGRNQPQHF.